This T cell receptor (beta chain) was identified during a study of T-cell memory formation after mild COVID-19. This clonotype was detected a few times. The antigen remains undetermined. Study results and caveats: Several responding clones turned up in pre-infection memory, indicating that cross-reactive memory may have taken part.

The V and J ends lost 3 bases and 2 bases respectively, with 13 bases between them. Germline V gene sequence: CDR1 SQVTM, CDR2 ANQGSEA. The CDR3 runs to 14 residues. TCRdb analysed the 5' RACE reads with MiXCR anew, one entry per CDR3 protein. The sample yields some 450,000 distinct CDR3 sequences, roughly 20% seen once. The sequence came from an adult woman who had mild COVID-19 (a few samples of this study predate the infection). Cell type and time point are not known. Material for sequencing was PBMCs or a T cell subset sorted from them (not recorded which). This chain connects TRBV29-1 to TRBJ1-2, with a possible D match to TRBD1 (5 bases). The DNA of the CDR3 is TGCAGCGTTGATCGGCAGGGTTTGAACTATGGCTACACCTTC. This codes for CSVDRQGLNYGYTF.